Following are 16 T cell receptor beta chains from one sample sequenced in a study of OX40 agonist ivuxolimab in advanced cancers. This table comes from immunoSEQ multiplex PCR, and its TCRdb copy is limited to in-frame clones, with some not included. Among roughly 24,000 clones listed, around 85% were seen once. The sample was CD4+ or CD8+ T cells sorted from blood, taken in a trial of the OX40 agonist ivuxolimab. Receptors originate from an adult with an advanced solid tumor such as melanoma, head and neck, liver or kidney cancer.

This clone turned up a few times. This chain uses TRBV7-9 with TRBJ2-7, with D hard to call. CDR3 length equals 13 residues. Trimming left V 4 bases short and J 4 bases short, with 11 bases between. Germline V gene sequence: CDR1 SEHNR, CDR2 FQNEAQ (reference sequence). The CDR3 DNA reads as TGTGCCAGCAGCTCCAGGTCTTCGTACGAGCAGTACTTC. Encoded protein: CASSSRSSYEQYF.

The rearrangement joins TRBV6-1 to TRBJ2-7, with 9 positions matching TRBD1. Germline CDR1 and CDR2: MNHNS and SASEGT. The V gene end was trimmed by 6 bases and the J gene end by 0 bases; junction bases not matched to a gene: 6. This CDR3 has 15 residues. The CDR3 protein is CASSQGTGSSYEQYF. CDR3 nucleotides: TGTGCCAGCAGCCAGGGGACAGGGAGCTCCTACGAGCAGTACTTC.

This CDR3 is CSVEDSLSTEAFF. The CDR3 DNA reads TGCAGCGTCGAGGACAGCCTTTCCACTGAAGCTTTCTTT. This sequence joins TRBV29-1 and TRBJ1-1, with D possibly being TRBD1 (6 bases). This CDR3 region has 13 residues. Germline V gene sequence: CDR1 SQVTM, CDR2 ANQGSEA. Trimming took 6 bases from V and 4 from J, leaving 15 bases between them.

The chain joins TRBV7-2 to TRBJ2-2; D may be TRBD2 (6 bases). V was clipped by 4 bases and J by 4 bases, with 13 bases between them. This CDR3 is 15 amino acids long. CDR1 and CDR2 from the germline V gene are SGHTA and FQGNSA. The CDR3 bases are TGTGCCAGCAGCTCAGGCCGGGACTTCACCGGGGAGCTGTTTTTT. Its translation is CASSSGRDFTGELFF.

V is TRBV11-2 and J is TRBJ2-2, with a weak D call TRBD2 (5 bases). Germline-derived CDR1 and CDR2 are SGHAT and FQNNGV. Deletions cut 5 bases from V and 1 base from J, with 11 bases between. The CDR3 runs to 15 residues. The chain's CDR3 is CASSPSAGNTGELFF. DNA for the CDR3: TGTGCCAGCAGCCCCAGCGCGGGGAACACCGGGGAGCTGTTTTTT.

This clone was recorded only once. The chain carries TRBV6-5 and TRBJ2-6; D possibly corresponds to TRBD2 (5 bases). The germline V gene has CDR1 MNHEY and CDR2 SVGAGI. This CDR3 is 15 amino acids long. Trimming left V 2 bases short and J 1 base short, with 6 bases between. The CDR3 DNA reads TGTGCCAGCAGTTACACGGGATCTGGGGCCAACGTCCTGACTTTC. It codes for CASSYTGSGANVLTF.

The J gene is TRBJ2-1, the V gene TRBV5-1; the D gene could be TRBD1 or TRBD2 (6 bases each). CDR1 and CDR2 (germline): SGHRS, YFSETQ. The CDR3 covers 17 residues. V lost 4 bases, J lost 6 bases, and 23 bases lay in between. CDR3 amino acids: CASSRGPREFRPNEQFF. The CDR3 region has the DNA TGCGCCAGCAGCCGGGGGCCGCGGGAATTCAGGCCCAATGAGCAGTTCTTC.

The table lists this clone with a count of one. The chain couples TRBV27 to TRBJ2-6; D gene ambiguous. Germline V gives CDR1 MNHEY, CDR2 SMNVEV (reference sequence). CDR3 length equals 17 residues. The ends were cut back, 0 bases at V and 0 bases at J, with 9 bases in the middle. CDR3 sequence reads: CASSLSGTPSGANVLTF. CDR3 nucleotide sequence: TGTGCCAGCAGTTTATCAGGCACCCCCTCTGGGGCCAACGTCCTGACTTTC.

The chain recombines TRBV4-2 with TRBJ2-1; no clear D. V shed 0 bases and J shed 0 bases, with 9 bases lying between them. The CDR3 is 16 amino acids. Germline CDR1 reads LGHNA; CDR2 reads YNFKEQ. CDR3 bases: TGTGCCAGCAGCCAAGATTACAGCACCTCCTACAATGAGCAGTTCTTC. Its translation: CASSQDYSTSYNEQFF.

The CDR3, as DNA: TGTGCCAGCAGCTTAAAGTCTTCCGAGCAGTACTTC. Its protein product is CASSLKSSEQYF. V gene TRBV11-2 combines with J gene TRBJ2-7; D gene ambiguous. In germline, CDR1 is SGHAT, CDR2 FQNNGV. This CDR3 comprises 12 residues. The V end was cut by 2 bases, the J end by 6 bases, with 8 bases between.

Here the CDR3 DNA reads TGTGCCAGCAGTTCAATACTTCTCTCCTACAATGAGCAGTTCTTC. Amino acid sequence: CASSSILLSYNEQFF. The V gene is TRBV28, the J gene TRBJ2-1; D remains unclear. CDR3 length: 15 residues. Per germline, CDR1 MDHEN and CDR2 SYDVKM. V shed 4 bases and J shed 0 bases, with 10 bases lying between them.

The chain joins TRBV9 to TRBJ1-1; D is undetermined. Germline CDR1 SGDLS, CDR2 YYNGEE. Between the trimmed V and J ends, which lost 3 bases and 3 bases, there was a span of 9 bases. The CDR3 spans 13 residues. This CDR3 reads CASSAIWDTEAFF. In DNA, the CDR3 is TGTGCCAGCAGCGCCATTTGGGACACTGAAGCTTTCTTT. Together with reference TRBV9 and TRBJ1-1, the CDR3 gives the full variable domain: DSGVTQTPKHLITATGQRVTLRCSPRSGDLSVYWYQQSLDQGLQFLIQYYNGEERAKGNILERFSAQQFPDLHSELNLSSLELGDSALYFCASSAIWDTEAFFGQGTRLTVV.

The J gene is TRBJ1-5, the V gene TRBV19, with D possibly TRBD1 on 6 matching bases. The CDR3 extends over 17 amino acids. Germline CDR1 and CDR2: LNHDA and SQIVND (reference sequence). Trimming pared 3 bases from V and 0 bases from J, leaving 15 bases between. The CDR3 is CASSIGGHRLSNQPQHF. The DNA for the CDR3 is TGTGCCAGTAGTATCGGGGGACACAGACTTAGCAATCAGCCCCAGCATTTT.

This chain uses TRBV9 with TRBJ2-1; 8 positions agree with TRBD2. With V trimmed by 4 bases and J by 5 bases, 11 bases remained unmatched. Germline CDR1 is SGDLS and CDR2 is YYNGEE. The CDR3 totals 16 residues. CDR3 bases: TGTGCCAGCAGCCCGCATCGGACTAGCACCAACAATGAGCAGTTCTTC. Protein sequence: CASSPHRTSTNNEQFF.

The genes are TRBV2 and TRBJ2-3, with D perhaps being TRBD1 or TRBD2 (6 bases each). Germline assignment: CDR1 SNHLY and CDR2 FYNNEI. CDR3 length equals 16 residues. Trimming took off 6 bases at V and 0 bases at J, with 16 bases between the two ends. CDR3 amino acids: CASSHGGRGSTDTQYF. The CDR3 DNA sequence: TGTGCCAGCAGCCATGGGGGGCGTGGGAGCACAGATACGCAGTATTTT.

V is TRBV4-1 and J is TRBJ2-7; perhaps TRBD2 as D (5 bases). The length of the CDR3 is 16 residues. Deletions cut 4 bases from V and 0 bases from J, with 16 bases between. Germline CDR1 MGHRA, CDR2 YSYEKL. The chain's CDR3 is CASSLSSGRTSYEQYF. The CDR3 DNA follows: TGCGCCAGCAGCCTCTCGAGCGGCAGGACCTCCTACGAGCAGTACTTC.